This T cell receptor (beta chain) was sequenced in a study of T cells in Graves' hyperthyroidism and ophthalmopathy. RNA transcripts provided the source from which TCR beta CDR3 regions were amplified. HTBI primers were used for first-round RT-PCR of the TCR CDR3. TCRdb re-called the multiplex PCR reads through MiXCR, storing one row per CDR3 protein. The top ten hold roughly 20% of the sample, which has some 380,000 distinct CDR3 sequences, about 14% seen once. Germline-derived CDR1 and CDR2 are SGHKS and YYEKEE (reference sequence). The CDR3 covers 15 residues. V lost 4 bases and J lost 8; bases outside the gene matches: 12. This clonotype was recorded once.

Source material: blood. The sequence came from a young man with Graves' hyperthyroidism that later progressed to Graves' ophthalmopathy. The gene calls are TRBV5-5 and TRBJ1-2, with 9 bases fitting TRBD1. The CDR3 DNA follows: TGTGCCAGCAGCAGGGACAGGGACCCTATAGAGGGCTACACCTTC. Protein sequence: CASSRDRDPIEGYTF.